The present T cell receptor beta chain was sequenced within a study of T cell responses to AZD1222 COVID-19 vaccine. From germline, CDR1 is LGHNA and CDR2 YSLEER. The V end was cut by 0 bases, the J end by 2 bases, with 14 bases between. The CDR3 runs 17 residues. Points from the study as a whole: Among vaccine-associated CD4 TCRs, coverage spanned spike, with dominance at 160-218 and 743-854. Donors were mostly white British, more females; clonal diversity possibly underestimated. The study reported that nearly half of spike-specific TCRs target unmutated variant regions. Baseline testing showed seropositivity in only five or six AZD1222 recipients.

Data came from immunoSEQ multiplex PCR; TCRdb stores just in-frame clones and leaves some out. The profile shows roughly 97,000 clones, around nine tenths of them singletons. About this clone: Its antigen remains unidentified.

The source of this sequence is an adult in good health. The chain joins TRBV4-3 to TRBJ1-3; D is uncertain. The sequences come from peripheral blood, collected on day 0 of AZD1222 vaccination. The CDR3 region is CASSQELFFGAGNTIYF. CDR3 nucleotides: TGCGCCAGCAGCCAAGAGTTATTCTTCGGTGCTGGAAACACCATATATTTT.